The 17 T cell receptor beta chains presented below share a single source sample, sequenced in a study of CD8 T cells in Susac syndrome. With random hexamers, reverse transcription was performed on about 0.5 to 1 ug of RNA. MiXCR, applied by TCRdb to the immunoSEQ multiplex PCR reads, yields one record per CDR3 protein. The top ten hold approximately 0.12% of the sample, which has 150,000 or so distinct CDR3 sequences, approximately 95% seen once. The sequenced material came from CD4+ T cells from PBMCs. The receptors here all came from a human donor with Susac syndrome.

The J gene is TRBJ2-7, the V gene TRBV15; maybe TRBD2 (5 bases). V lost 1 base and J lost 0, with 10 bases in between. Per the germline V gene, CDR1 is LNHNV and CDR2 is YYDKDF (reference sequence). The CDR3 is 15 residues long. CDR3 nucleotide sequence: TGTGCCACCAGCAGAGGAATAGGGAGCTCCTACGAGCAGTACGTC. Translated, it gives CATSRGIGSSYEQYV.

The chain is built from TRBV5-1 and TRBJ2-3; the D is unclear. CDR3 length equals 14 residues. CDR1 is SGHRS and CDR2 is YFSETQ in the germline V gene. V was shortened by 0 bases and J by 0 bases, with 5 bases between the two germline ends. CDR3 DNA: TGCGCCAGCAGCTTGGCCGAAAGCACAGATACGCAGTATTTT. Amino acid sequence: CASSLAESTDTQYF.

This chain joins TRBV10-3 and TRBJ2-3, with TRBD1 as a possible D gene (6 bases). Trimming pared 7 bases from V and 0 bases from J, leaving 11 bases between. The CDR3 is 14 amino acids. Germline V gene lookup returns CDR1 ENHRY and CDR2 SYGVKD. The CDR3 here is CAITRDTSTDTQYF. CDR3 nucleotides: TGTGCCATCACCCGGGACACCAGCACAGATACGCAGTATTTT.

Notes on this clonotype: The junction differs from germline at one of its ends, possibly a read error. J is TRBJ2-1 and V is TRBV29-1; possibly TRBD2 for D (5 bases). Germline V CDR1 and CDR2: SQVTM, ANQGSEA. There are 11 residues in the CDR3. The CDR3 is CSVSTRTEEFF. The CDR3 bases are TGCAGCGTTTCTACTAGAACTGAGGAGTTCTTC.

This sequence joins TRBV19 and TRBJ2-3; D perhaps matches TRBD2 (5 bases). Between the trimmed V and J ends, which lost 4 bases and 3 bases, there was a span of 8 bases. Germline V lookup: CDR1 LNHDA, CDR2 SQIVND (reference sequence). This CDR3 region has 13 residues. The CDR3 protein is CASSTTRTDTQYF. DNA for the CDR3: TGTGCCAGTAGTACAACTAGGACAGATACGCAGTATTTT.

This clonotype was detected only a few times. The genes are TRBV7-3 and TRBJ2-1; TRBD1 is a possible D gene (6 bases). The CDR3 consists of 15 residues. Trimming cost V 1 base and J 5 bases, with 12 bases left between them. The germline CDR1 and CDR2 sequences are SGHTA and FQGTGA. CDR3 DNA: TGTGCCAGCAGCTTAAACCAGGGGTCGAACAATGAGCAGTTCTTC. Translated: CASSLNQGSNNEQFF.

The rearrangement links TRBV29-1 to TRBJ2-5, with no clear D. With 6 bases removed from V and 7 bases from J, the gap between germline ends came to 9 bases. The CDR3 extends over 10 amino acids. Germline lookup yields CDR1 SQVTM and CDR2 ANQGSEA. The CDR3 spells CSVVDRTQYF. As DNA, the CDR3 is TGCAGCGTCGTTGATCGGACCCAGTACTTC.

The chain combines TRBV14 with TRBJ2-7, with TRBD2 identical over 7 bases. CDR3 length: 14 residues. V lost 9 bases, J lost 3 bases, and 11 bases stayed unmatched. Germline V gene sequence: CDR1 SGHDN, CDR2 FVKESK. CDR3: CARTERGEIYEQYV. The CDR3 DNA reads TGTGCCAGGACAGAACGGGGGGAGATCTACGAGCAGTACGTC.

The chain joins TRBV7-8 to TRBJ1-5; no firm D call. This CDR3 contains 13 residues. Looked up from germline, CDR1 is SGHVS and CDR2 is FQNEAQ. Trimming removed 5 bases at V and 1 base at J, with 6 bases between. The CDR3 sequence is CASSSKSNQPQHF. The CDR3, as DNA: TGTGCCAGCAGCAGTAAAAGCAATCAGCCCCAGCATTTT.

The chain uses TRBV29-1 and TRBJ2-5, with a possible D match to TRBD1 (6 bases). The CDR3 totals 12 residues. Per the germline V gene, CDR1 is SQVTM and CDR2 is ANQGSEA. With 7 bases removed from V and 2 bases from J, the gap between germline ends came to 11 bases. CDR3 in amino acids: CSGVRGQETQYF. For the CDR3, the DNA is TGCAGCGGGGTGAGGGGGCAAGAGACCCAGTACTTC.

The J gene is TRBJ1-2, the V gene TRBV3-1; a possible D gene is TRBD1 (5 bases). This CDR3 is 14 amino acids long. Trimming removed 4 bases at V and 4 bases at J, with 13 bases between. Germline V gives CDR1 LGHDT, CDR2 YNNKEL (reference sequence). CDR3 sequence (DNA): TGTGCCAGCAGCCCAGCCCATGGGGGCTATGGCTACACCTTC. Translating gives CASSPAHGGYGYTF.

CDR3: CSDRIGSPNEQFF. The CDR3 DNA follows: TGCAGCGACCGAATCGGATCCCCCAATGAGCAGTTCTTC. V gene TRBV29-1 combines with J gene TRBJ2-1; D is ambiguous. Germline V gives CDR1 SQVTM, CDR2 ANQGSEA. The CDR3 length is 13 residues. V was shortened by 7 bases and J by 6 bases, with 16 bases between the two germline ends.

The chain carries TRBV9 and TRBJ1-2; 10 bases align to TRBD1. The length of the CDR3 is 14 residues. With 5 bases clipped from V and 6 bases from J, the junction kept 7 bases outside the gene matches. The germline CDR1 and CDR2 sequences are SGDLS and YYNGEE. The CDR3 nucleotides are TGTGCCAGCAGGGGGTCCGGGACAGGGGATGGCTACACCTTC. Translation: CASRGSGTGDGYTF.

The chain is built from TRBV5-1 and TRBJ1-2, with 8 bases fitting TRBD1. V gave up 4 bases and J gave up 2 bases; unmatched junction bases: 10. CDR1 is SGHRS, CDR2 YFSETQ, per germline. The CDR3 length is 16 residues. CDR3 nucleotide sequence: TGCGCCAGCAGCCAGCAGATCAGGGGGCGAAACTATGGCTACACCTTC. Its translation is CASSQQIRGRNYGYTF.

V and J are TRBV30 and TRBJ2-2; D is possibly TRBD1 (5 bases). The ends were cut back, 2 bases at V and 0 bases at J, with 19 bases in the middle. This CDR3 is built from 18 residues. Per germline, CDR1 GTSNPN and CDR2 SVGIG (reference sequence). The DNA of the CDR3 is TGTGCCTGGAGTTCATCAACAGGCGCAACAACGAACACCGGGGAGCTGTTTTTT. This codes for CAWSSSTGATTNTGELFF.

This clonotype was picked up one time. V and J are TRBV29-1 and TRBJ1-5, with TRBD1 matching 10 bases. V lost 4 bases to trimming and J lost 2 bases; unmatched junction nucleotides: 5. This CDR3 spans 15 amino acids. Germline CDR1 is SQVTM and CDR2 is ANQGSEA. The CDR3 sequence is CSVVDRGIGNQPQHF. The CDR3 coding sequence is TGCAGCGTTGTGGACAGGGGGATAGGCAATCAGCCCCAGCATTTT.

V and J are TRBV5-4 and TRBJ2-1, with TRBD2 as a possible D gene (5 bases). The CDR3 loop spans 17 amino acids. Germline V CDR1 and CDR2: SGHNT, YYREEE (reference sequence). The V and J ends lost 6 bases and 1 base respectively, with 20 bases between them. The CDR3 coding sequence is TGTGCCAGCACTCGCGGAGGCTTCTCTAGTTCCTACAATGAGCAGTTCTTC. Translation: CASTRGGFSSSYNEQFF. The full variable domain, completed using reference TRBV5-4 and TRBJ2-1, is ETGVTQSPTHLIKTRGQQVTLRCSSQSGHNTVSWYQQALGQGPQFIFQYYREEENGRGNFPPRFSGLQFPNYSSELNVNALELDDSALYLCASTRGGFSSSYNEQFFGPGTRLTVL.